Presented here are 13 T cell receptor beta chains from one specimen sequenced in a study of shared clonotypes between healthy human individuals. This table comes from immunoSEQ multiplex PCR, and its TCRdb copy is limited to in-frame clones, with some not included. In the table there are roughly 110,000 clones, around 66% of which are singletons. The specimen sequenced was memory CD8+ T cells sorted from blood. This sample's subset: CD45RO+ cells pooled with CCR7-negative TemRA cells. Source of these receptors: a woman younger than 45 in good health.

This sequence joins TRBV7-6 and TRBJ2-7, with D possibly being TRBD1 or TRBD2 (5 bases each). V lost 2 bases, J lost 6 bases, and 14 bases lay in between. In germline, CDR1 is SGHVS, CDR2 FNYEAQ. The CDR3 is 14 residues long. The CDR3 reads CASSLYNGAFEQYF. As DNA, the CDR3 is TGTGCCAGCAGCTTATACAACGGGGCGTTCGAGCAGTACTTC.

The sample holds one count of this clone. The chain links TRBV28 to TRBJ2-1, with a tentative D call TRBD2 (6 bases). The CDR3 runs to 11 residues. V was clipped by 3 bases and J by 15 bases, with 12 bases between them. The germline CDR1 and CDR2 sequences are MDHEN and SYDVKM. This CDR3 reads CASSFAGSRFF. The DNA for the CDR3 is TGTGCCAGCAGTTTTGCGGGATCGCGGTTCTTC. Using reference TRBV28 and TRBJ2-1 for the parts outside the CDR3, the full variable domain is DVKVTQSSRYLVKRTGEKVFLECVQDMDHENMFWYRQDPGLGLRLIYFSYDVKMKEKGDIPEGYSVSREKKERFSLILESASTNQTSMYLCASSFAGSRFFGPGTRLTVL.

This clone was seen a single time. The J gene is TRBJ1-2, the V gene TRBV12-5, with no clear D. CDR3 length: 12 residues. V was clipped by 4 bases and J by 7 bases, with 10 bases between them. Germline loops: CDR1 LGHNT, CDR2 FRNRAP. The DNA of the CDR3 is TGTGCTAGTGGTTCAAAAGGTATTGGCTACACCTTC. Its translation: CASGSKGIGYTF. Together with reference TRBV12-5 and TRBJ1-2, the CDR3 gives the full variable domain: DARVTQTPRHKVTEMGQEVTMRCQPILGHNTVFWYRQTMMQGLELLAYFRNRAPLDDSGMPKDRFSAEMPDATLATLKIQPSEPRDSAVYFCASGSKGIGYTFGSGTRLTVV.

The CDR3 protein is CASRPAISYEQYF. The CDR3 DNA reads as TGTGCCAGCAGACCGGCCATCTCCTACGAGCAGTACTTC. The chain carries TRBV28 and TRBJ2-7; D remains unclear. CDR3 size: 13 residues. Germline assignment: CDR1 MDHEN and CDR2 SYDVKM. With 6 bases removed from V and 0 bases from J, the gap between germline ends came to 9 bases.

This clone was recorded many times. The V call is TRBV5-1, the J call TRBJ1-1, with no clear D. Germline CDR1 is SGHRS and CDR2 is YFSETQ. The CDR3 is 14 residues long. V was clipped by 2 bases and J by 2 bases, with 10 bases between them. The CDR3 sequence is CASSFYGHNTEAFF. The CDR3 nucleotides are TGCGCCAGCAGCTTCTACGGGCACAACACTGAAGCTTTCTTT.

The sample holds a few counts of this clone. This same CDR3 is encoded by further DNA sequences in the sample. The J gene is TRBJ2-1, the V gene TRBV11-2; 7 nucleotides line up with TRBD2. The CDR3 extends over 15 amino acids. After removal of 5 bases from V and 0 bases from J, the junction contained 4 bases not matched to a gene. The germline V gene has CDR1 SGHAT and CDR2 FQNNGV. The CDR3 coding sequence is TGTGCCAGCAGCCCACAGCGGGACTCCTACAATGAGCAGTTCTTC. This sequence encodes CASSPQRDSYNEQFF.

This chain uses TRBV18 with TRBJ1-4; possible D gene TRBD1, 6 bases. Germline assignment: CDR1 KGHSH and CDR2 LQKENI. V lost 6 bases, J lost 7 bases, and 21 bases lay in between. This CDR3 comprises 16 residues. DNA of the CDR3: TGTGCCAGCTCCCCCAGTATGGGGGCGCAAGGTGAAAAACTGTTTTTT. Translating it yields CASSPSMGAQGEKLFF.

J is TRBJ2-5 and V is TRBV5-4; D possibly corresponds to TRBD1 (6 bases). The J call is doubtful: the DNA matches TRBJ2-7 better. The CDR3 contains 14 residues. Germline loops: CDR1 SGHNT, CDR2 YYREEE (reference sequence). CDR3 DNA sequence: TGTGCCAGCAGTTACCTACAGGGTGCCTACGAGCAGTACTTC. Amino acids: CASSYLQGAYEQYF.

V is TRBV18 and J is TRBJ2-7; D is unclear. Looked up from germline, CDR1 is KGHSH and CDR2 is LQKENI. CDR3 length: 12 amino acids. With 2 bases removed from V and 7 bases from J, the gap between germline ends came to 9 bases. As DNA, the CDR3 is TGTGCCAGCTCACCAGGCCGTTTTGAGCAGTACTTC. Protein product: CASSPGRFEQYF.

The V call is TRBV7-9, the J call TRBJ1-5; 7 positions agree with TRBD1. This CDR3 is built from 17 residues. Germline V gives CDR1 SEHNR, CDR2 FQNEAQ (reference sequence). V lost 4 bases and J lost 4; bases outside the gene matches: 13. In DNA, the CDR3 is TGTGCCAGCAGCTCTACAGGGGATTTAAGTAGTAATCAGCCCCAGCATTTT. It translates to CASSSTGDLSSNQPQHF.

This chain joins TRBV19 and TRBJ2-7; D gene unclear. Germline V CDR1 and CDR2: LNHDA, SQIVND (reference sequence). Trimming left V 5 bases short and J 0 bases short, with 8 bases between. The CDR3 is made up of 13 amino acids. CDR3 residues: CASSLTTSYEQYF. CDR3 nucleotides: TGTGCCAGTAGTTTGACCACCTCCTACGAGCAGTACTTC.

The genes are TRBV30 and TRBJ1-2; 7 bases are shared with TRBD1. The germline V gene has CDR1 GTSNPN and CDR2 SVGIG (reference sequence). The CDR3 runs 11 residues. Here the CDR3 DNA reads TGTGCTTCCAATCGGGACAGAGGCTACACCTTC. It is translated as CASNRDRGYTF.

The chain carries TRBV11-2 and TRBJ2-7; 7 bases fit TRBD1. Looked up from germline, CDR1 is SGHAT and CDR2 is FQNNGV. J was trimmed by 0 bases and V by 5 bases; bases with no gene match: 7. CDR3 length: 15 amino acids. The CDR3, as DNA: TGTGCCAGCAGCCCACGCAGGGACAGCTCCTACGAGCAGTACTTC. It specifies CASSPRRDSSYEQYF.